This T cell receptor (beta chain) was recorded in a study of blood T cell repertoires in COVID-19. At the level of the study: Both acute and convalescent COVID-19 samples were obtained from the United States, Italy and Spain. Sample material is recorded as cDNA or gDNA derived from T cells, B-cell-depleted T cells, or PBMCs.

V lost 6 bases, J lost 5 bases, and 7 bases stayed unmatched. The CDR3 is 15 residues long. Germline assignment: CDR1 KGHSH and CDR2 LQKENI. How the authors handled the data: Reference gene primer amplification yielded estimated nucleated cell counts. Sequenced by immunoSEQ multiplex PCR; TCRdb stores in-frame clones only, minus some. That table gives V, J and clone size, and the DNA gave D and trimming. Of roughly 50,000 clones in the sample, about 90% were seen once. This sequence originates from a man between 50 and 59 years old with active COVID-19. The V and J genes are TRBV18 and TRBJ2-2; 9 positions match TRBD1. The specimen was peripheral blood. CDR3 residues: CASSSYRGPTGELFF. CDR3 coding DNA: TGTGCCAGCTCCTCCTACAGGGGGCCTACCGGGGAGCTGTTTTTT.